The TCR beta chain described here comes from a study of beta chain features in type 1 diabetes. Study-wide findings and caveats: A potential influence of HLA type upon TCRB rearrangement remained unresolved herein. Short templates might get an advantage during PCR, and this would be equal in patients and controls. Shortening of TCRB CDR3s, moderate but significant, appeared in all four CD4+ subsets of Type 1 diabetes patients.

Sequencing targeted expressed TCRB transcripts, as all isolated RNA had been reverse transcribed. Profiled with immunoSEQ multiplex PCR; TCRdb holds only in-frame clones, not every one. The table shows some 370,000 clones, with over 8.5% occurring only once. This clone appeared a few times. Its antigen remains unknown. There was one heparinised blood draw per donor, averaging roughly 110 mL. The germline gives CDR1 SGHDT, CDR2 YYEEEE. The junction had 10 bases not matched to a gene; V was cut back by 4 bases and J by 8 bases. This CDR3 has 15 amino acids. Sequenced input: central memory CD4+ T cells from blood. The gene calls are TRBV5-6 and TRBJ1-4; TRBD1 agrees at 8 bases. This TCR was sampled from a man aged 25 to 45 with type 1 diabetes. CDR3 coding DNA: TGTGCCAGCAGCCTGACAGGGGTCGAAGAGGAAAAACTGTTTTTT. It encodes CASSLTGVEEEKLFF. The full variable domain, completed using reference TRBV5-6 and TRBJ1-4, is DAGVTQSPTHLIKTRGQQVTLRCSPKSGHDTVSWYQQALGQGPQFIFQYYEEEERQRGNFPDRFSGHQFPNYSSELNVNALLLGDSALYLCASSLTGVEEEKLFFGSGTQLSVL.